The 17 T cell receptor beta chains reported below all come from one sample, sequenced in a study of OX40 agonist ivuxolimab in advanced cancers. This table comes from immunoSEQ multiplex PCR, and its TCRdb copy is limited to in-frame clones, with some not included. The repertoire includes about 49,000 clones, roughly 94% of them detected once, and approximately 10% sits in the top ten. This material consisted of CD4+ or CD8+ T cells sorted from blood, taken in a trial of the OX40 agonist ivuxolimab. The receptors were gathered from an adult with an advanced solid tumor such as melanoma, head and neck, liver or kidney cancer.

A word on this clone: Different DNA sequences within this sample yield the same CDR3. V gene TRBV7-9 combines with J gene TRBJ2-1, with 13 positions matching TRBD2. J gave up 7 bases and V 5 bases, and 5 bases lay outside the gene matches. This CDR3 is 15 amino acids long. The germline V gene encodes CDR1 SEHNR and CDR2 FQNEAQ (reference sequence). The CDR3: CASSRGLAGENEQFF. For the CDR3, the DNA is TGTGCCAGCAGCCGTGGACTAGCGGGAGAGAATGAGCAGTTCTTC.

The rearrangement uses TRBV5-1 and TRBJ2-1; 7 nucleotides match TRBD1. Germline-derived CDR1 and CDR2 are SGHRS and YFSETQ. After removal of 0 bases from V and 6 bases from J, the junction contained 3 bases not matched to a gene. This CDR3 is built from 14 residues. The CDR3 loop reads CASSLVGQTNEQFF. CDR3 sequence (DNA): TGCGCCAGCAGCTTGGTGGGACAGACCAATGAGCAGTTCTTC.

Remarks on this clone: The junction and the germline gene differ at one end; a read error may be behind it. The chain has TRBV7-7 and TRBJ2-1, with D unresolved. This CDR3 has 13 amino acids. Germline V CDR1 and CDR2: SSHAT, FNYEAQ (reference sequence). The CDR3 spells CASSFSGKNEQFF. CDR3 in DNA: TGTGCTAGCAGCTTTTCCGGTAAAAATGAGCAGTTCTTC.

CDR3 coding DNA: TGCAGCGTTGACGTTCCTAACACCGGGGAGCTGTTTTTT. Translated, it gives CSVDVPNTGELFF. V is TRBV29-1 and J is TRBJ2-2, with D unresolved. The CDR3 covers 13 residues. The V end was cut by 3 bases, the J end by 2 bases, with 7 bases between. CDR1 and CDR2 from the germline V gene are SQVTM and ANQGSEA.

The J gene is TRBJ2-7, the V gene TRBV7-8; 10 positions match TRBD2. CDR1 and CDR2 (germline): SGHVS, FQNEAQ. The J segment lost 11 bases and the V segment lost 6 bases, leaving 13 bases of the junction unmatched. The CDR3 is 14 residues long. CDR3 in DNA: TGTGCCAGCAGACCTATAGCGGGAGGCCAACCGGAGTACTTC. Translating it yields CASRPIAGGQPEYF.

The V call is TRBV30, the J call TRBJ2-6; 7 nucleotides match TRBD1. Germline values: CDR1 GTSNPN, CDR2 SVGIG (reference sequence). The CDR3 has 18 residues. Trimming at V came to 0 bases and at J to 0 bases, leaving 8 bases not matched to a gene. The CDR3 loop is CAWSVLGTVFSGANVLTF. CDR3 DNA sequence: TGTGCCTGGAGTGTACTGGGGACAGTATTCTCTGGGGCCAACGTCCTGACTTTC.

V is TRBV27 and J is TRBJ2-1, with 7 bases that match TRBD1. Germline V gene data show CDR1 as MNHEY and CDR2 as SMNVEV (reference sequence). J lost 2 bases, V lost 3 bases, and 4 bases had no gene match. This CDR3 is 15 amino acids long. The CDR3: CASSFDRVPYNEQFF. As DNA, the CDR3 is TGTGCCAGCAGTTTCGACAGGGTACCCTACAATGAGCAGTTCTTC.

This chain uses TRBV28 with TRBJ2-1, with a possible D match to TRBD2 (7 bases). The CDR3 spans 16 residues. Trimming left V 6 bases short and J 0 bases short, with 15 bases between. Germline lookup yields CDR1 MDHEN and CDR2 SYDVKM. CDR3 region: CASSLRGASSYNEQFF. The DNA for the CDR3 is TGTGCCAGCAGCCTCCGGGGGGCGAGCTCCTACAATGAGCAGTTCTTC. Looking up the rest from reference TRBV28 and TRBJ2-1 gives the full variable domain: DVKVTQSSRYLVKRTGEKVFLECVQDMDHENMFWYRQDPGLGLRLIYFSYDVKMKEKGDIPEGYSVSREKKERFSLILESASTNQTSMYLCASSLRGASSYNEQFFGPGTRLTVL.

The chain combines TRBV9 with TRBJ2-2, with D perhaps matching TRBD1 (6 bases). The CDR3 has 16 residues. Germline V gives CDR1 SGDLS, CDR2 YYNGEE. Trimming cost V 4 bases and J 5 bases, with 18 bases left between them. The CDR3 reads CASSPRTVGITGELFF. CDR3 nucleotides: TGTGCCAGCAGCCCCAGGACAGTCGGGATTACCGGGGAGCTGTTTTTT.

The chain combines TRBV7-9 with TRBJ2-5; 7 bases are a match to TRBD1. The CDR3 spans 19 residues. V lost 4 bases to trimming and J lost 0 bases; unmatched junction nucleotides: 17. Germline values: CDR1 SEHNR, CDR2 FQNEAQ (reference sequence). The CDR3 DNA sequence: TGTGCCAGCAGCTCAGACACATCGGGACAGCGCGGAAACCAAGAGACCCAGTACTTC. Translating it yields CASSSDTSGQRGNQETQYF.

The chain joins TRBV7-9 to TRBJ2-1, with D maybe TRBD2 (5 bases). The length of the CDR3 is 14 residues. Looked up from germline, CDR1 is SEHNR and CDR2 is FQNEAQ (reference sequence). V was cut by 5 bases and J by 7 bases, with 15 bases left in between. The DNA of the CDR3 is TGTGCCAGCAGCCACACCCGGGGAAGGAATGAGCAGTTCTTC. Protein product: CASSHTRGRNEQFF.

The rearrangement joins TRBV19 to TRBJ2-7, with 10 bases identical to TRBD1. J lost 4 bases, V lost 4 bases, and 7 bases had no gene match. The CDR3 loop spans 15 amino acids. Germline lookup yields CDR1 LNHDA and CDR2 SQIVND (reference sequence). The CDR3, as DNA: TGTGCCAGTAGTACTGGACAGGGGGGGACGTACGAGCAGTACTTC. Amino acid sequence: CASSTGQGGTYEQYF.

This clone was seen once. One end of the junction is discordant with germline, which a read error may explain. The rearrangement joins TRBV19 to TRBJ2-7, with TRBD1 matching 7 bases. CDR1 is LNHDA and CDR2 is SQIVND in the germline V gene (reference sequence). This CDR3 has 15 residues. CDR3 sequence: CASSIDREKPYEQYF. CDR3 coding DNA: TGTGCCAGTAGCATAGACAGGGAGAAACCCTACGAGCAGTACTTC.

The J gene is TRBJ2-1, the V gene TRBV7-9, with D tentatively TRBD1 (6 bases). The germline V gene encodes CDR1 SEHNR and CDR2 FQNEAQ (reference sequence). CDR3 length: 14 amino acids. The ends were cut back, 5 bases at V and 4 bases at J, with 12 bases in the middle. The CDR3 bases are TGTGCCAGCAGCCCCGAGGACAGATACAATGAGCAGTTCTTC. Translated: CASSPEDRYNEQFF.

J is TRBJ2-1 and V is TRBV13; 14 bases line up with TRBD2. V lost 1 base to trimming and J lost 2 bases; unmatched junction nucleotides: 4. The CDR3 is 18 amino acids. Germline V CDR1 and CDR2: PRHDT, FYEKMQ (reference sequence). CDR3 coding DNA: TGTGCCAGCAGCTTAGCGGGACTAGCGGGGGACACCTACAATGAGCAGTTCTTC. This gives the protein CASSLAGLAGDTYNEQFF.

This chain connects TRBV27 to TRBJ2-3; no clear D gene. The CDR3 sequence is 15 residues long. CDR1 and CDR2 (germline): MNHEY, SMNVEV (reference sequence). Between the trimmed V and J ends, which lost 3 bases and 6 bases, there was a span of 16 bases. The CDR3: CASSLRIAPLDTQYF. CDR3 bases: TGTGCCAGCAGTTTGAGGATTGCGCCCCTGGATACGCAGTATTTT.

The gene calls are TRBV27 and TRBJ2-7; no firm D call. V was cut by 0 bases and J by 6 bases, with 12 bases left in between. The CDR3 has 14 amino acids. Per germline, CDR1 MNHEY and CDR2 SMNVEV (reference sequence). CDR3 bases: TGTGCCAGCAGTTTATCGCTCTCCGGGTCCGAGCAGTACTTC. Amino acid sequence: CASSLSLSGSEQYF.